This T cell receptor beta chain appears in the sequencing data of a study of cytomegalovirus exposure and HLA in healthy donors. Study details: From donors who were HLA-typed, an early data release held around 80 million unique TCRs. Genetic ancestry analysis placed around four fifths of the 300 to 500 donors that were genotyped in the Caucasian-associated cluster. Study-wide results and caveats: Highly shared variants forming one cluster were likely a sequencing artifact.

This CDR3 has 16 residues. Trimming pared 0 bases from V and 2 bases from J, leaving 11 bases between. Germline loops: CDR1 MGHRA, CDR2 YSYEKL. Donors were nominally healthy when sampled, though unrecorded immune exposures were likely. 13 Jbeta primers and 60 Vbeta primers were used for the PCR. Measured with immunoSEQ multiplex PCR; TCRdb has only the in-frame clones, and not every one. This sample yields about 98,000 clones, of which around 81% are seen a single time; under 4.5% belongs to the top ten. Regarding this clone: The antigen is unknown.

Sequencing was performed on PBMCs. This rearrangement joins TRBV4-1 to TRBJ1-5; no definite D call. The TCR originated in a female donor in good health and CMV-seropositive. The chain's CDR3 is CASSQDRGAGNQPQHF. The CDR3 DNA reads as TGCGCCAGCAGCCAAGATCGTGGCGCGGGCAATCAGCCCCAGCATTTT.